The sequence of this T cell receptor beta chain was determined in a study of T cell repertoires in cytomegalovirus infection. For the study at large: CMV infection plus the matching HLA type was flagged by public TCR beta signatures.

Broader study findings: The study identified carriers of CMV plus the relevant HLA from cumulative public TCR beta family frequency. CMV-specific TCR beta clonotypes restricted by HLA-C dominated the ex vivo response.

There are 14 residues in the CDR3. Looked up from germline, CDR1 is SEHNR and CDR2 is FQNEAQ (reference sequence). V lost 5 bases to trimming and J lost 7 bases; unmatched junction nucleotides: 8. Of note for this clonotype: Its specificity is not known.

TCRdb reanalysed the reads using MiXCR and keeps one entry per CDR3 protein. This repertoire shows 150,000 to 200,000 distinct CDR3 sequences, roughly a fifth found once; its top ten account for about 2.9%. The chain combines TRBV7-9 with TRBJ2-1, with 7 bases lining up with TRBD1. The sequenced material came from PBMCs. The sequence came from a human donor in good health (CMV status not recorded). Some clones in this sample may be carry-over from other donors' samples. Here the CDR3 DNA reads TGTGCCAGCAGCCCTGACAGGGTTGTGAATGAGCAGTTCTTC. Its protein product is CASSPDRVVNEQFF.